Listed below are T cell receptor beta chains from one sample, sequenced in a study of T-cell memory formation after mild COVID-19. TCRdb reprocessed the 5' RACE reads via MiXCR and lists one record per CDR3 protein. Here the sample spans fewer than 700,000 distinct CDR3 sequences, about a sixth being singletons. Sequenced material: PBMCs or a T cell subset sorted from them (not recorded which). Receptor source: an adult woman who had mild COVID-19 (a few samples of this study predate the infection). Cell type and time point are not known. CDR3s include the opening cysteine and the closing phenylalanine or tryptophan. The order of the fields is CDR3 protein, CDR3 DNA, D gene, clone size, V gene, J gene. The D gene is left open where the match is weak. Rows may omit the clone size; those that give it use once, few, many or a size class.

CDR3: CASSFRRGPGTDTQYF; DNA: TGTGCCAGCAGCTTCCGCAGGGGACCAGGCACAGATACGCAGTATTTT; D: -; size: -; V: TRBV9; J: TRBJ2-3
CDR3: CASSLLTASTDTQYF; DNA: TGTGCCAGCAGTTTATTGACAGCTTCTACAGATACGCAGTATTTT; D: -; size: -; V: TRBV12-3/TRBV12-4; J: TRBJ2-3
CDR3: CASSNLGLAAYNEQFF; DNA: TGTGCCAGCAGCAATCTCGGACTAGCGGCCTACAATGAGCAGTTCTTC; D: TRBD2; size: -; V: TRBV9; J: TRBJ2-1
CDR3: CASSFREDREQYF; DNA: TGTGCCAGCAGTTTCCGGGAAGACCGCGAGCAGTACTTC; D: -; size: -; V: TRBV27; J: TRBJ2-7
CDR3: CASSMGPSGRVYEQFF; DNA: TGTGCCAGTAGTATGGGGCCTAGCGGGAGGGTCTATGAGCAGTTCTTC; D: TRBD2; size: few; V: TRBV19; J: TRBJ2-1
CDR3: CATQPPGLEYNEQFF; DNA: TGTGCCACCCAGCCTCCGGGACTTGAATACAATGAGCAGTTCTTC; D: -; size: -; V: TRBV6-1; J: TRBJ2-1
CDR3: CASSPGPGAGANVLTF; DNA: TGTGCCAGCTCACCTGGGCCAGGGGCCGGGGCCAACGTCCTGACTTTC; D: -; size: few; V: TRBV18; J: TRBJ2-6
CDR3: CAWRGLAGVSYNEQFF; DNA: TGTGCCTGGAGAGGACTAGCGGGAGTCTCCTACAATGAGCAGTTCTTC; D: TRBD2; size: few; V: TRBV30; J: TRBJ2-1
CDR3: CASSEVAVNTGELFF; DNA: TGTGCCAGCAGTGAAGTTGCGGTTAACACCGGGGAGCTGTTTTTT; D: -; size: -; V: TRBV2; J: TRBJ2-2
CDR3: CASSLSGGTRGYEQYF; DNA: TGTGCCAGCAGTTTATCGGGCGGGACTAGGGGGTACGAGCAGTACTTC; D: TRBD2; size: -; V: TRBV27; J: TRBJ2-7
CDR3: CSARAWSYEQYF; DNA: TGCAGTGCTAGAGCTTGGTCCTACGAGCAGTACTTC; D: -; size: few; V: TRBV20-1; J: TRBJ2-7
CDR3: CASSRQQSLNYGYNF; DNA: TGTGCCAGCAGTAGACAGCAAAGCTTGAACTATGGCTACAACTTC; D: -; size: few; V: TRBV6-2/TRBV6-3; J: TRBJ1-2
CDR3: CASSLVWGVGPTGRPGELFF; DNA: TGTGCCAGCAGTTTAGTCTGGGGGGTAGGGCCGACGGGGAGGCCCGGGGAGCTGTTTTTT; D: -; size: few; V: TRBV12-3/TRBV12-4; J: TRBJ2-2
CDR3: CASSPGSRVGQPQHF; DNA: TGTGCCAGCAGCCCGGGATCGCGGGTCGGTCAGCCCCAGCATTTT; D: -; size: -; V: TRBV5-5; J: TRBJ1-5
CDR3: CASSFPSGTSGTDTQYF; DNA: TGTGCCAGCAGCTTTCCCTCCGGGACTAGCGGCACAGATACGCAGTATTTT; D: TRBD2; size: few; V: TRBV7-2; J: TRBJ2-3
CDR3: CASSQDWRQGEAFF; DNA: TGCGCCAGCAGCCAAGATTGGAGACAGGGCGAAGCTTTCTTT; D: TRBD1; size: -; V: TRBV4-3; J: TRBJ1-1
CDR3: CASSYGGDYEQYF; DNA: TGTGCCAGCAGTTACGGAGGAGACTACGAGCAGTACTTC; D: -; size: few; V: TRBV6-2/TRBV6-3; J: TRBJ2-7
CDR3: CASSQDRTSGTSDTQYF; DNA: TGTGCCAGCAGCCAAGATCGGACTAGCGGAACTTCAGATACGCAGTATTTT; D: TRBD2; size: few; V: TRBV3-1; J: TRBJ2-3
CDR3: CASSSPLMVAGATELFF; DNA: TGTGCCAGCAGTTCCCCCCTGATGGTAGCGGGAGCGACTGAGCTGTTTTTT; D: TRBD2; size: few; V: TRBV6-6; J: TRBJ2-2
CDR3: CASSLRGKSGYELYYEQYF; DNA: TGTGCCAGTAGTCTCCGCGGGAAGAGCGGCTACGAACTCTATTACGAGCAGTACTTC; D: -; size: few; V: TRBV19; J: TRBJ2-7
CDR3: CASRETGATQYF; DNA: TGTGCCAGCAGGGAGACAGGGGCTACGCAGTATTTT; D: TRBD1; size: few; V: TRBV6-1; J: TRBJ2-3
CDR3: CASRGQGSNQPQHF; DNA: TGTGCCAGCAGAGGACAGGGCTCGAATCAGCCCCAGCATTTT; D: TRBD1; size: -; V: TRBV6-5; J: TRBJ1-5
CDR3: CASSAGTYYGYTF; DNA: TGCGCCAGCTCGGCAGGGACTTACTATGGCTACACCTTC; D: -; size: -; V: TRBV4-1; J: TRBJ1-2
CDR3: CSVGRMNTEAFF; DNA: TGCAGCGTGGGGCGAATGAACACTGAAGCTTTCTTT; D: -; size: -; V: TRBV29-1; J: TRBJ1-1
CDR3: CASSLGGPKNIQYF; DNA: TGTGCCAGCAGCTTAGGGGGTCCCAAAAACATTCAGTACTTC; D: -; size: many; V: TRBV6-2/TRBV6-3; J: TRBJ2-4
CDR3: CASRGGVTGNYEQYF; DNA: TGTGCCAGCAGGGGGGGGGTCACCGGGAACTACGAGCAGTACTTC; D: TRBD2; size: -; V: TRBV3-1; J: TRBJ2-7
CDR3: CASSWALDGAGELFF; DNA: TGTGCCAGCAGTTGGGCCTTGGATGGAGCCGGGGAGCTGTTTTTT; D: -; size: few; V: TRBV28; J: TRBJ2-2
CDR3: CASSQWAPGDTGELFF; DNA: TGCGCCAGCAGCCAATGGGCCCCAGGGGACACCGGGGAGCTGTTTTTT; D: -; size: many; V: TRBV4-1; J: TRBJ2-2
CDR3: CASSEGWQGGDTGELFF; DNA: TGTGCCAGCAGTGAAGGGTGGCAGGGCGGCGACACCGGGGAGCTGTTTTTT; D: -; size: -; V: TRBV2; J: TRBJ2-2
CDR3: CASSLGRPLGEQFF; DNA: TGCGCCAGCAGCCTGGGACGTCCCTTGGGTGAGCAGTTCTTC; D: -; size: -; V: TRBV4-3; J: TRBJ2-1
CDR3: CSARASNYGYTF; DNA: TGCAGTGCAAGGGCGTCTAACTATGGCTACACCTTC; D: -; size: many; V: TRBV20-1; J: TRBJ1-2
CDR3: CASSPNPMGVQETQYF; DNA: TGCGCCAGCAGCCCGAATCCTATGGGGGTACAAGAGACCCAGTACTTC; D: -; size: few; V: TRBV5-1; J: TRBJ2-5
CDR3: CASSPRRGGAGNEQFF; DNA: TGTGCCAGCAGCCCACGGCGCGGGGGGGCGGGTAATGAGCAGTTCTTC; D: TRBD2; size: -; V: TRBV7-3; J: TRBJ2-1
CDR3: CASSRSGTSVHEQYF; DNA: TGTGCCAGCAGCCGATCCGGGACTTCGGTCCACGAGCAGTACTTC; D: -; size: -; V: TRBV7-8; J: TRBJ2-7
CDR3: CASSFEPPGQGDTEAFF; DNA: TGCGCCAGCAGCTTTGAGCCACCCGGACAGGGCGACACTGAAGCTTTCTTT; D: TRBD1; size: few; V: TRBV5-1; J: TRBJ1-1
CDR3: CASSPQGYRVAEQYF; DNA: TGTGCCAGCTCACCACAAGGTTACAGGGTGGCCGAGCAGTACTTC; D: -; size: -; V: TRBV18; J: TRBJ2-7
CDR3: CASSYDPFDTEAFF; DNA: TGTGCCAGCAGTTACGACCCTTTCGACACTGAAGCTTTCTTT; D: -; size: -; V: TRBV6-5; J: TRBJ1-1
CDR3: CATSSLGGGLTEAFF; DNA: TGTGCCACCAGCTCCTTAGGGGGGGGCCTCACTGAAGCTTTCTTT; D: -; size: -; V: TRBV15; J: TRBJ1-1
CDR3: CSATEPRDRDSNEQFF; DNA: TGCAGTGCAACTGAGCCACGGGACAGAGATAGCAATGAGCAGTTCTTC; D: TRBD1; size: -; V: TRBV20-1; J: TRBJ2-1
CDR3: CAISDLTGPSSYEQYF; DNA: TGTGCCATCAGTGACCTCACGGGACCCAGCTCCTACGAGCAGTACTTC; D: -; size: -; V: TRBV10-3; J: TRBJ2-7
CDR3: CASRSSSRAVGELFF; DNA: TGTGCCAGCAGGTCCTCCTCTAGGGCGGTCGGGGAGCTGTTTTTT; D: -; size: -; V: TRBV12-3/TRBV12-4; J: TRBJ2-2
CDR3: CASSLGVETQYF; DNA: TGTGCCAGCAGTTTAGGCGTGGAGACCCAGTACTTC; D: -; size: many; V: TRBV12-3/TRBV12-4; J: TRBJ2-5
CDR3: CASSWGGYEKLFF; DNA: TGTGCCAGCAGTTGGGGAGGATATGAAAAACTGTTTTTT; D: -; size: -; V: TRBV12-3/TRBV12-4; J: TRBJ1-4
CDR3: CASSHSSALLTDTQYF; DNA: TGCGCCAGCAGCCACAGTTCGGCCTTGTTGACAGATACGCAGTATTTT; D: -; size: -; V: TRBV5-1; J: TRBJ2-3
CDR3: CASSPGRVSSYEQYF; DNA: TGTGCCAGCAGCCCGGGGCGGGTGAGCTCCTACGAGCAGTACTTC; D: -; size: -; V: TRBV3-1; J: TRBJ2-7
CDR3: CSARMGAWDEKLFF; DNA: TGCAGTGCTAGGATGGGCGCGTGGGATGAAAAACTGTTTTTT; D: -; size: -; V: TRBV20-1; J: TRBJ1-4
CDR3: CASSPGGEPNYGYTF; DNA: TGTGCCAGCAGCCCTGGGGGGGAGCCTAACTATGGCTACACCTTC; D: -; size: -; V: TRBV7-8; J: TRBJ1-2
CDR3: CASKLGLVSYNEQFF; DNA: TGTGCCAGCAAGTTGGGACTCGTCTCCTACAATGAGCAGTTCTTC; D: -; size: -; V: TRBV12-3/TRBV12-4; J: TRBJ2-1
CDR3: CASSYSPVEEQYF; DNA: TGTGCCAGCAGTTACTCCCCGGTGGAGGAGCAGTACTTC; D: -; size: -; V: TRBV6-2/TRBV6-3; J: TRBJ2-7
CDR3: CASSLVGQGRYEQYF; DNA: TGTGCCAGCAGCTTAGTCGGGCAGGGACGCTACGAGCAGTACTTC; D: -; size: few; V: TRBV7-9; J: TRBJ2-7
CDR3: CASNQGVTQPQHF; DNA: TGTGCCAGCAATCAGGGGGTTACTCAGCCCCAGCATTTT; D: TRBD1; size: few; V: TRBV6-2/TRBV6-3; J: TRBJ1-5